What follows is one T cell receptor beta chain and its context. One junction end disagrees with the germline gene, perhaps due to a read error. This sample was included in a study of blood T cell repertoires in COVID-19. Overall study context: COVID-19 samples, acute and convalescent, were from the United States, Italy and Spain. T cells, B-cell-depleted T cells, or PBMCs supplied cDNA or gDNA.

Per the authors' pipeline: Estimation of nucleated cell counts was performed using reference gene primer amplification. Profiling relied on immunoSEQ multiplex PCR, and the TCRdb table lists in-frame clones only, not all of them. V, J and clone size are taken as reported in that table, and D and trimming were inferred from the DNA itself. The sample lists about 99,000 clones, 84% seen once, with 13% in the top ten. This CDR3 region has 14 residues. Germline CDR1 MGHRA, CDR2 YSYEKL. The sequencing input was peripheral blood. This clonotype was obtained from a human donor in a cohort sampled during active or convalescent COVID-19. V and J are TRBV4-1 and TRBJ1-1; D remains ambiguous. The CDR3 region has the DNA TGCGCCAGCAGCCACTTCCACCCCCACAAGCGCCCCATCTTT. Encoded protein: CASSHFHPHKRPIF.